This TCR beta chain stems from a study of blood T cell repertoires in COVID-19. Study in general: Sites across the United States, Italy and Spain contributed samples from acute and convalescent COVID-19. The cDNA or gDNA used as material had been derived from T cells, B-cell-depleted T cells, or PBMCs.

Data came from immunoSEQ multiplex PCR; TCRdb stores just in-frame clones and leaves some out. There are about 270,000 clones in the sample; less than 90% occur only once, and around 2.9% lies in the top ten. After removal of 2 bases from V and 2 bases from J, the junction contained 5 bases not matched to a gene. CDR3 length equals 14 residues. In germline, CDR1 is GTSNPN, CDR2 SVGIG (reference sequence). The sequence was obtained from a woman aged 50 to 60 who had recovered from COVID-19. V gene TRBV30 combines with J gene TRBJ1-1, with 7 bases identical to TRBD1. The sequenced sample consisted of PBMCs or T cells enriched from blood (not recorded which). CDR3 loop: CAWSPRDRNTEAFF. In nucleotides, the CDR3 is TGTGCCTGGAGTCCCCGGGACAGAAACACTGAAGCTTTCTTT. Filled out from reference TRBV30 and TRBJ1-1, the complete variable domain reads SQTIHQWPATLVQPVGSPLSLECTVEGTSNPNLYWYRQAAGRGLQLLFYSVGIGQISSEVPQNLSASRPQDRQFILSSKKLLLSDSGFYLCAWSPRDRNTEAFFGQGTRLTVV.